The entry that follows covers one TCR beta chain sequence. The data originate from a study of blood T cell repertoires in COVID-19. For the study at large: From the United States, Italy and Spain came samples of acute and convalescent COVID-19. Sample material is recorded as cDNA or gDNA derived from T cells, B-cell-depleted T cells, or PBMCs.

In the study's own analysis: Estimates of nucleated cell counts were drawn from the amplification of reference gene primers. Repertoires were generated with immunoSEQ multiplex PCR, while TCRdb's copy carries only in-frame clones and drops some. The V and J calls and clone size were taken over from that table, and D and trimming were inferred from the DNA. The sample carries 87,000 or so clones, about 89% recorded once. The TCR comes from a human donor with acute or convalescent COVID-19. The donor label of this sample is uncertain. What was sequenced was peripheral blood.

The CDR3 DNA follows: TGTGCCAGCAGACCGTACCTGGTGCGGGGCTTGAACACTGAAGCTTTCTTT. It codes for CASRPYLVRGLNTEAFF. The chain has TRBV5-4 and TRBJ1-1, with D tentatively TRBD1 (5 bases). Germline CDR1 SGHNT, CDR2 YYREEE (reference sequence). The CDR3 totals 17 residues. V was trimmed by 5 bases and J by 0 bases, leaving 20 bases between them.